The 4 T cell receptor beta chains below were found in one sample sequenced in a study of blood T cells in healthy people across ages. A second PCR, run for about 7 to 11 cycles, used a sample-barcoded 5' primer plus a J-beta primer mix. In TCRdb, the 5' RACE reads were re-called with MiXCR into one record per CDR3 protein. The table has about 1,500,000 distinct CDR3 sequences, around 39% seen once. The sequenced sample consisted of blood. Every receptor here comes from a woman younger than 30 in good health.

The CDR3 spells CASSPRARETQYF. Written as DNA, the CDR3 is TGTGCCAGCAGTCCCAGGGCCCGCGAGACCCAGTACTTC. The chain uses TRBV12-3 or TRBV12-4 and TRBJ2-5; TRBD1 is a possible D gene (5 bases). This CDR3 has 13 residues. Trimming took off 5 bases at V and 5 bases at J, with 12 bases between the two ends.

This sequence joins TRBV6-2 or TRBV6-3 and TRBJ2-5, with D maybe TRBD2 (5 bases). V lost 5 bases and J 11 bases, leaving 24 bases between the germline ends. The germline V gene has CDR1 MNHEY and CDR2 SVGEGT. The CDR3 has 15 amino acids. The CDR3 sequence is CASSPRGRTSNEQYF. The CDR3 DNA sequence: TGTGCCAGCAGTCCGCGAGGGAGAACGAGCAATGAGCAGTACTTC.

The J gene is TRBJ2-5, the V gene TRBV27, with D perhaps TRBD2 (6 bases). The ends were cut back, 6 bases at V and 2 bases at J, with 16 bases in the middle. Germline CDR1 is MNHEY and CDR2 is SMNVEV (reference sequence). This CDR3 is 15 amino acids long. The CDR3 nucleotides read TGTGCCAGCAGCCCCCGGGAGATTAAGCAAGAGACCCAGTACTTC. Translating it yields CASSPREIKQETQYF.

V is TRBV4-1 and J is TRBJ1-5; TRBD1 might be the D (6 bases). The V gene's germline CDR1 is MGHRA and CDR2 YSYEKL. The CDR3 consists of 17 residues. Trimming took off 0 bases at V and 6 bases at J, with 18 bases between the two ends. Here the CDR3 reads CASSQESQGGTLQPQHF. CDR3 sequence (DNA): TGCGCCAGCAGCCAAGAGTCACAGGGTGGGACACTTCAGCCCCAGCATTTT.